The 7 T cell receptor beta chains below were found in one sample sequenced in a study of T cells in women clearing cervical HPV infection. The data were produced by immunoSEQ multiplex PCR, yet TCRdb's version contains in-frame clones alone and is incomplete. With some 40,000 clones in the sample, the ten largest clones hold around 6%. The specimen was blood buffy coat. The receptors stem from a woman aged 18 to 69 with a cervical HPV16 infection that either progressed to CIN3+ or cleared (not recorded which).

A remark on this clone: The read terminates 3 residues before the CDR3 end, so the remaining end is supplied by the germline J gene. The V call is TRBV7-3, the J call TRBJ2-7; D may be TRBD2 (6 bases). The CDR3 totals 14 residues. Germline V lookup: CDR1 SGHTA, CDR2 FQGTGA. V gave up 2 bases and J gave up 6 bases, with 14 bases separating them. The CDR3 sequence: CASSLYPGEPEQYF. CDR3 bases read: TGTGCCAGCAGCTTATACCCGGGGGAACCCGAG.

Points on this clone: The CDR3 end falls 3 residues outside the read, so it is completed with the germline J gene. The chain is built from TRBV29-1 and TRBJ1-1; 8 bases match TRBD1. This CDR3 region has 14 residues. V was pared by 7 bases and J by 1 base, with 8 bases of the junction left unmatched. Germline CDR1 reads SQVTM; CDR2 reads ANQGSEA. The CDR3 bases that were read are TGCAGCGCCCTAATGGACAGGGAGAACACTGAA. Protein sequence: CSALMDRENTE. The full-length CDR3 reads as CSALMDRENTEAFF.

A note on this clone: An end of the junction does not agree with germline; a read error may underlie this. The read halts 3 residues ahead of the CDR3 end, with the missing end drawn from the germline J gene. The same CDR3 arises from other DNA sequences in this sample as well. V gene TRBV2 combines with J gene TRBJ1-3; unclear D gene. Germline V gene lookup returns CDR1 SNHLY and CDR2 FYNNEI. CDR3 length: 15 amino acids. The CDR3 reads CASRHTVNSGNTIYF. The CDR3 bases that were read are TGTGCCAGCAGGCACACAGTTAACTCTGGAAACACT.

With regard to this clone: The CDR3 goes on 3 residues after the read ends, and that part is filled in from the germline J gene. The gene calls are TRBV6-1 and TRBJ2-7, with D possibly matching TRBD2 (6 bases). The germline V and J ends were trimmed by 1 base and 1 base, with 14 bases remaining between them. The germline gives CDR1 MNHNS, CDR2 SASEGT. This CDR3 is 16 amino acids long. The part of the CDR3 DNA that was read is TGTGCCAGCAGTGAAGAAGGCCCGGGGACTTCCTACGAG. This translates into CASSEEGPGTSYE. In full, the CDR3 is CASSEEGPGTSYEQYF.

About this clone itself: The read comes to an end 3 residues before the CDR3 does, leaving the germline J gene to fill in the end. V and J are TRBV20-1 and TRBJ2-7, with 8 bases lining up with TRBD2. Germline CDR1 and CDR2: DFQATT and SNEGSKA (reference sequence). The CDR3 extends over 16 amino acids. With 3 bases clipped from V and 1 base from J, the junction kept 11 bases outside the gene matches. The sequenced part of the CDR3 DNA is TGCAGTGCTAGTTATTTCGGGAGGGGAGGATCCTACGAG. As protein: CSASYFGRGGSYE. From start to end, the CDR3 is CSASYFGRGGSYEQYF.

Note on this clone: The observed sequence ends 3 residues before the CDR3 terminus, with the missing tail filled in from the germline J gene. The V and J genes are TRBV5-6 and TRBJ1-5, with D perhaps matching TRBD1 (5 bases). The CDR3 length is 13 residues. Per germline, CDR1 SGHDT and CDR2 YYEEEE. The ends were cut back, 5 bases at V and 9 bases at J, with 15 bases in the middle. The sequenced CDR3 bases are TGTGCCAGCAGTTCAACAGGTTCGGGGCCC. It yields the protein CASSSTGSGP. The entire CDR3 is CASSSTGSGPQHF.

Turning to this clone: With the read ending 3 residues before the CDR3 end, the germline J gene is used to fill in that end. The J gene is TRBJ2-5, the V gene TRBV7-7, with a tentative D call TRBD1 (6 bases). The V end lost 5 bases, the J end lost 4 bases, and 17 bases lay between the germline ends. The CDR3 length is 15 residues. Germline CDR1 reads SSHAT; CDR2 reads FNYEAQ (reference sequence). Here the CDR3 reads CASSVVGALGETQYF. The CDR3 bases that were read are TGTGCCAGCAGCGTAGTGGGGGCGCTGGGAGAGACC.